This T cell receptor (beta chain) was obtained from a study of T cell responses to AZD1222 COVID-19 vaccine. Produced via immunoSEQ multiplex PCR; TCRdb's table is partial and in-frame only. Among some 150,000 clones listed, less than 95% were seen once. Germline CDR1 reads SGDLS; CDR2 reads YYNGEE. The CDR3 consists of 15 residues. The junction had 7 bases not matched to a gene; V was cut back by 4 bases and J by 6 bases. This chain uses TRBV9 with TRBJ2-1, with 10 bases aligning to TRBD2. This sequence was found in an adult in good health. Sample: peripheral blood, taken on day 0 of AZD1222 vaccination. In DNA form, the CDR3 reads TGTGCCAGCAGCAGCCCCGGGACTAGCGCCAATGAGCAGTTCTTC. Protein: CASSSPGTSANEQFF.